These T cell receptor beta chains were read from a single sample in a study of blood T cell repertoires in COVID-19. The table came from immunoSEQ multiplex PCR; TCRdb's copy has only in-frame clones and leaves some out. Of approximately 68,000 clones listed, less than 90% were seen once; the top ten hold roughly 4.4%. Sequencing used peripheral blood. The receptors shown here come from a man between 50 and 59 years old with active COVID-19. Each CDR3 is given with its conserved first and last residue. The order of the fields is V gene, CDR3 length, J gene, clone size, D gene, CDR3 DNA, CDR3 protein. D genes are given only for firm matches. Clone size is not always given. Where it is, it says once, few, many or a class for expanded clones.

>TRBV19|14|TRBJ2-5|NA|TRBD2
TGTGCCGGCCGCACCGGGACTACGCAAGAGACCCAGTACTTC
CAGRTGTTQETQYF
>TRBV6-1|15|TRBJ2-7|NA|TRBD1
TGTGCCAGCAGTGAAGACGGACAGGGGGCCTACGAGCAGTACTTC
CASSEDGQGAYEQYF
>TRBV4-2|16|TRBJ2-2|NA|TRBD2
TGTGCCAGCAAAAAAACGGGCGGGGGTAACACCGGGGAGCTGTTTTTT
CASKKTGGGNTGELFF
>TRBV6-4|14|TRBJ2-1|NA|TRBD1
TGTGCCAGCAGTCGGGACAGGGGTAACTATGAGCAGTTCTTC
CASSRDRGNYEQFF
>TRBV5-6|13|TRBJ2-5|NA|TRBD1
TGTGCCAGCAGCTGGACAGGCCCCGGAGCCCAGTACTTC
CASSWTGPGAQYF
>TRBV4-3|15|TRBJ2-3|NA|NA
TGCGCCAGCAGCCAAGAATCAGCGCGTATAGATACGCAGTATTTT
CASSQESARIDTQYF
>TRBV3-1/TRBV3-2|16|TRBJ2-1|NA|TRBD1
TGTGCCAGCAGCCAAGTTCGGGACAGAGCCTACAATGAGCAGTTCTTC
CASSQVRDRAYNEQFF
>TRBV5-1|15|TRBJ1-1|NA|NA
TGCGCCAGCAGCTCCGGGGACACCTTGAACACTGAAGCTTTCTTT
CASSSGDTLNTEAFF
>TRBV18|17|TRBJ1-1|NA|TRBD1
TGTGCCAGCTCACCGATAATAACGACAGGGGGTGGCCCTGAAGCTTTCTTT
CASSPIITTGGGPEAFF
>TRBV30|13|TRBJ2-7|NA|TRBD1
TGTGCCGCTGGACAGGGGGCCACCTACGAGCAGTACTTC
CAAGQGATYEQYF
>TRBV27|14|TRBJ2-1|NA|TRBD2
TGTGCCAGCAGTTACCGGGGGGGTCGCCATGAGCAGTTCTTC
CASSYRGGRHEQFF
>TRBV7-9|16|TRBJ1-4|NA|NA
TGTGCCAGCAGCTTGGGTCTCGGGGTAACTAATGAAAAACTGTTTTTT
CASSLGLGVTNEKLFF
>TRBV20-1|15|TRBJ2-5|many|NA
TGCAGTGCTAATGAAGCAAGGGACTTATGGGAGACCCAGTACTTC
CSANEARDLWETQYF
>TRBV2|10|TRBJ1-6|once|NA
TGTGCCAGCAGTGTTACACCCCTCCACTTT
CASSVTPLHF
>TRBV29-1|12|TRBJ2-3|few|NA
TGCAGCGTCGCAGCGGGCACAGATACGCAGTATTTT
CSVAAGTDTQYF
>TRBV5-4|13|TRBJ2-7|NA|NA
TGTGCCAGCAGCTTTCAGGGAAATTACGAGCAGTACTTC
CASSFQGNYEQYF
>TRBV6-2/TRBV6-3|14|TRBJ2-1|NA|NA
TGTGCCAGCAGTTACGCGGCTCCGTACAATGAGCAGTTCTTC
CASSYAAPYNEQFF
>TRBV28|14|TRBJ2-1|NA|TRBD1
TGTGCCAGCAGTTTGTTACAGGGGGCGGTCGGGAAGTTCTTC
CASSLLQGAVGKFF
>TRBV3-1/TRBV3-2|14|TRBJ1-6|NA|TRBD1
TGTGCCAGCAGCCACGGACAGGGACAGTCACCCCTCCACTTT
CASSHGQGQSPLHF
>TRBV28|14|TRBJ1-6|NA|NA
TGTGCCAGCAGTTCCCGGACAGTTATTTCACCCCTCCACTTT
CASSSRTVISPLHF
>TRBV7-8|18|TRBJ2-2|NA|TRBD1
TGTGCCAGCAGCTTAGGGACCCGACAGGGGGCTACCACCGGGGAGCTGTTTTTT
CASSLGTRQGATTGELFF
>TRBV28|14|TRBJ2-3|NA|NA
TGTGCCAGCAGTCCAGACTCCTTTCCAGATACGCAGTATTTT
CASSPDSFPDTQYF
>TRBV9|16|TRBJ2-2|few|NA
TGTGCCAGCAGCCCCCCGGGGAGCATCGCGTCCGGGGAGCTGTTTTTT
CASSPPGSIASGELFF
>TRBV18|14|TRBJ1-1|NA|TRBD1
TGTGCCAGCTCACCCCGGGACAGGGACACTGAAGCTTTCTTT
CASSPRDRDTEAFF
>TRBV7-7|13|TRBJ2-3|once|NA
TGTGCCAGCAGCCGACAGAGCACAGATACGCAGTATTTT
CASSRQSTDTQYF
>TRBV7-7|18|TRBJ1-1|NA|TRBD1
TGTGCTAGCAGCCCGGTAGTAGGCAGGGGGCCGGGGAACACTGAAGCTTTCTTT
CASSPVVGRGPGNTEAFF
>TRBV7-3|17|TRBJ2-3|NA|NA
TGTGCCAGCAGCCCCCAATTGGGACAACCCCGCACAGATACGCAGTATTTT
CASSPQLGQPRTDTQYF
>TRBV9|13|TRBJ2-3|NA|NA
TGTGCCAGCAGCGCCGGAGCCACAGATACGCAGTATTTT
CASSAGATDTQYF
>TRBV15|13|TRBJ1-6|NA|NA
TGTGCCACCAGCGGCAGGGCGAATTCACCCCTCCACTTT
CATSGRANSPLHF
>TRBV4-3|16|TRBJ2-7|NA|TRBD2
TGCGCCAGCAGCCAAGATCGACTAGCCAACTCCTACGAGCAGTACTTC
CASSQDRLANSYEQYF
>TRBV19|16|TRBJ1-5|once|NA
TGTGCCAGTACACCTAACCCGATCGAAAGCAATCAGCCCCAGCATTTT
CASTPNPIESNQPQHF
>TRBV30|10|TRBJ2-1|NA|NA
TGTGCAGGAGGGGTCAATGAGCAGTTCTTC
CAGGVNEQFF
>TRBV7-3|17|TRBJ2-2|NA|TRBD2
TGTGCCAGCAGCCTGGGGATAGCGGGAGCGGGCACCGGGGAGCTGTTTTTT
CASSLGIAGAGTGELFF
>TRBV5-1|15|TRBJ1-3|NA|TRBD1
TGCGCCAGCAGCTCGATGGGACAGGCGGGAAACACCATATATTTT
CASSSMGQAGNTIYF
>TRBV5-1|15|TRBJ2-5|NA|NA
TGCGCCAGCAGCTTGGCAGGGAATGTAGGAGAGACCCAGTACTTC
CASSLAGNVGETQYF
>TRBV11-2|16|TRBJ2-5|NA|TRBD1
TGTGCCAGCAGGGTTCTGGGACAGGGGGTTTCAGAGACCCAGTACTTC
CASRVLGQGVSETQYF
>TRBV6-5|13|TRBJ1-1|NA|TRBD1
TGTGCCAGCGGGCGGGACAGGGAGTATGAAGCTTTCTTT
CASGRDREYEAFF
>TRBV11-3|16|TRBJ2-7|NA|NA
TGTGCCAGCAGCCCAGTCCCCCAGGGGCAGTCCTACGAGCAGTACTTC
CASSPVPQGQSYEQYF
>TRBV4-1|16|TRBJ2-2|NA|NA
TGCGCCAGCAGCCCCGCCGGAGGAGGGAGGACCGGGGAGCTGTTTTTT
CASSPAGGGRTGELFF
>TRBV4-2|15|TRBJ1-6|few|TRBD1
TGTGCCAGCAGCCACCCGGGACAGGGCATTTCACCCCTCCACTTT
CASSHPGQGISPLHF
>TRBV27|16|TRBJ1-1|NA|TRBD1
TGTGCCAGCAGTTCCCTGGACAGGGGGCTGGTCACTGAAGCTTTCTTT
CASSSLDRGLVTEAFF
>TRBV11-2|15|TRBJ1-2|NA|TRBD1
TGTGCCAGCAGCTCGCTTTTGGGACAGAACTATGGCTACACCTTC
CASSSLLGQNYGYTF
>TRBV10-3|15|TRBJ2-2|NA|TRBD2
TGTGCCATCAGTGGACTAGCGCCGAACACCGGGGAGCTGTTTTTT
CAISGLAPNTGELFF
>TRBV7-6|15|TRBJ2-5|NA|TRBD2
TGTGCCAGCCGGACTAGCGGGGGCCCCCAAGAGACCCAGTACTTC
CASRTSGGPQETQYF
>TRBV6-5|14|TRBJ1-2|NA|NA
TGTGCCAGCAGTTACTCGACAGATAACTATGGCTACACCTTC
CASSYSTDNYGYTF
>TRBV7-2|15|TRBJ2-7|NA|TRBD2
TGTGCCAGCAGCAGGACTAGCGGCAGCTCCTACGAGCAGTACTTC
CASSRTSGSSYEQYF
>TRBV10-3|13|TRBJ2-7|NA|NA
TGTGCCATAGGACTACAGGAGGGCTACGAGCAGTACTTC
CAIGLQEGYEQYF
>TRBV3-1/TRBV3-2|16|TRBJ2-4|NA|NA
TGTGCCAGCAGCCAAACCCGGACTCTAGCCAAAAACATTCAGTACTTC
CASSQTRTLAKNIQYF
>TRBV9|17|TRBJ1-1|NA|TRBD1
TGTGCCAGCAGCGTATTTGAGACAGGGGTTTCGAACACTGAAGCTTTCTTT
CASSVFETGVSNTEAFF
>TRBV20-1|10|TRBJ1-1|NA|NA
TGCAGTGCAAACAGGGAACAAGCTTTCTTT
CSANREQAFF
>TRBV7-9|15|TRBJ2-1|once|TRBD1
TGTGCCAGCAGCTTAAGGGACAGGGTGGGCAATGAGCAGTTCTTC
CASSLRDRVGNEQFF
>TRBV5-8|15|TRBJ2-6|once|NA
TGTGCCAGCAGCTCGGGGATTTCTGGGGCCAACGTCCTGACTTTC
CASSSGISGANVLTF
>TRBV19|15|TRBJ1-5|NA|NA
TGTGCCAGTAGATCAGGGAAAGGGAGCAATCAGCCCCAGCATTTT
CASRSGKGSNQPQHF
>TRBV9|16|TRBJ2-6|NA|NA
TGTGCCAGCAGCGCGGCGGGGGCCGGGGGGGCCAACGTCCTGACTTTC
CASSAAGAGGANVLTF